Listed here are 6 T cell receptor beta chains from one sample, sequenced in a study of regulatory T cells in long-lasting Graves disease. CDR3 regions were amplified by Arm-PCR using iRepertoire HTBI primers to build TCR beta libraries. Using its own MiXCR run on the multiplex PCR reads, TCRdb lists one record per CDR3 protein. The table records some 490,000 distinct CDR3 sequences, about 12% of them present only once. As to time point: newly diagnosed GD, antithyroid drugs for less than 3 months. TCR sequences were obtained from RNA taken from PBMCs. These data were also reused for a study on T cells in Graves' hyperthyroidism and ophthalmopathy.

The sample consisted of peripheral blood mononuclear cells (PBMCs), taken at new diagnosis, from a patient treated with antithyroid drugs. Source of these receptors: a woman in her twenties or thirties with Graves disease.

In its sample, this clonotype was seen many times. The rearrangement uses TRBV30 and TRBJ1-3; possibly TRBD1 for D (6 bases). The CDR3 is made up of 13 amino acids. CDR1 and CDR2 from the germline V gene are GTSNPN and SVGIG (reference sequence). With 8 bases removed from V and 8 bases from J, the gap between germline ends came to 19 bases. The CDR3 coding sequence is TGTGCCCAAGAGGCCAGGGGAACGGACACCATATATTTT. Protein: CAQEARGTDTIYF.

This clonotype came up a few times. The chain links TRBV4-1 to TRBJ1-5; D might be TRBD1 (5 bases). CDR1 is MGHRA, CDR2 YSYEKL, per germline. The CDR3 sequence is 14 residues long. V gave up 4 bases and J gave up 3 bases, with 10 bases separating them. CDR3 sequence: CASSRNRINQPQHF. The CDR3, as DNA: TGCGCCAGCAGCCGGAACAGGATCAATCAGCCCCAGCATTTT.

V usage is TRBV11-3 and J usage is TRBJ2-1, with 8 nucleotides matching TRBD2. Trimming took 5 bases from V and 5 from J; bases not matched to a gene: 14. In germline, CDR1 is SGHNT, CDR2 YENEEA. The CDR3 loop spans 17 amino acids. CDR3: CASSTRPAREAHNEQFF. CDR3 DNA: TGTGCCAGCAGCACCCGGCCCGCGCGGGAGGCCCACAATGAGCAGTTCTTC.

Regarding this clonotype: A single base is all that separates this from a far larger clone, so a read error is likely. The V gene is TRBV9, the J gene TRBJ2-7; D gene uncertain. CDR3 length: 15 amino acids. Germline loops: CDR1 SGDLS, CDR2 YYNGEE. V was cut by 5 bases and J by 4 bases, with 19 bases left in between. CDR3 bases: TGTGCCAGCAGTTTAACCGGCAAGCCTCCGTACGAGCAGTACTTC. As protein: CASSLTGKPPYEQYF.

A word on this clonotype: Being one base from a much bigger clone, this may be a read error. This sequence joins TRBV7-9 and TRBJ2-1; D gene ambiguous. In germline, CDR1 is SEHNR, CDR2 FQNEAQ (reference sequence). The CDR3 is 12 residues long. CDR3: CDSSLVFNEQFF. CDR3 nucleotides: TGTGACAGCAGCTTAGTATTTAATGAGCAGTTCTTC.

This clonotype was counted many times. The chain uses TRBV5-1 and TRBJ2-3; no clear D gene. CDR1 and CDR2 (germline): SGHRS, YFSETQ. The CDR3 loop spans 13 amino acids. The V and J ends lost 4 bases and 5 bases respectively, with 11 bases between them. CDR3 sequence reads: CASSAGFGDTQYF. CDR3 sequence (DNA): TGCGCCAGCAGCGCCGGGTTTGGAGATACGCAGTATTTT.